A single sample gave rise to the 10 T cell receptor beta chains below, sequenced in a study of cytomegalovirus exposure and HLA in healthy donors. The PCR ran on 60 Vbeta and 13 Jbeta primers. Assay used: immunoSEQ multiplex PCR; TCRdb lists only in-frame clones, some missing. Seen here are some 100,000 clones, about 88% observed once, and the top ten hold 2.1%. Material for sequencing was PBMCs. Receptors originate from a man aged 18 to 29 in good health and CMV-seronegative.

This clone was observed a handful of times. The V gene is TRBV10-1, the J gene TRBJ1-1; no reliable D call. V lost 0 bases and J lost 7, with 15 bases in between. CDR1 WNHNN and CDR2 SYGVQD come from the germline V gene (reference sequence). This CDR3 comprises 15 residues. CDR3 sequence: CASSESGRRKNEAFF. In DNA, the CDR3 is TGCGCCAGCAGTGAGTCGGGGAGGCGAAAAAATGAAGCTTTCTTT.

The CDR3 nucleotides are TGTGCCAGCAGCCCGGAGGGTTTTGGAACAGATACGCAGTATTTT. This gives the protein CASSPEGFGTDTQYF. The chain combines TRBV6-5 with TRBJ2-3, with D possibly TRBD2 on 6 matching bases. There are 15 residues in the CDR3. Per the germline V gene, CDR1 is MNHEY and CDR2 is SVGAGI. Trimming removed 6 bases from V and 3 bases from J, with 16 bases in between.

This clone was seen a single time. The genes are TRBV2 and TRBJ2-1; 8 bases align to TRBD2. J was trimmed by 8 bases and V by 5 bases; bases with no gene match: 8. Germline assignment: CDR1 SNHLY and CDR2 FYNNEI. This CDR3 contains 14 residues. CDR3 DNA sequence: TGTGCCAGCAGTAAGCGGGAGCTCCGCGATGAGCAGTTCTTC. It translates to CASSKRELRDEQFF.

V usage is TRBV30 and J usage is TRBJ1-3; TRBD1 matches at 9 bases. CDR1 and CDR2 from the germline V gene are GTSNPN and SVGIG (reference sequence). The CDR3 consists of 15 residues. V lost 3 bases, J lost 4 bases, and 7 bases stayed unmatched. For the CDR3, the DNA is TGTGCCTGGAGCACGGACAGGGGCCGAGGAAACACCATATATTTT. Its translation is CAWSTDRGRGNTIYF.

This sequence joins TRBV11-2 and TRBJ2-5; tentative D call: TRBD1 (6 bases). The CDR3 length is 16 residues. With 1 base removed from V and 5 bases from J, the gap between germline ends came to 17 bases. Germline CDR1 is SGHAT and CDR2 is FQNNGV. The CDR3 loop reads CASSLVQGLSGETQYF. The CDR3, as DNA: TGTGCCAGCAGCTTAGTCCAGGGGTTATCCGGGGAGACCCAGTACTTC.

The gene calls are TRBV9 and TRBJ1-6; a weak D match, TRBD1 (5 bases). The V gene lost 3 bases and the J gene lost 0 bases, with 10 bases spanning the gap. The CDR3 sequence is 16 residues long. In germline, CDR1 is SGDLS, CDR2 YYNGEE. Written as DNA, the CDR3 is TGTGCCAGCAGCGAGGGACTCAGCTCCTATAATTCACCCCTCCACTTT. Amino acid sequence: CASSEGLSSYNSPLHF.

This chain uses TRBV2 with TRBJ1-4, with D maybe TRBD1 (6 bases). Trimming shortened V by 7 bases and J by 5 bases, and 11 bases separated the two germline ends. Germline V gives CDR1 SNHLY, CDR2 FYNNEI. The CDR3 has 13 amino acids. This chain's CDR3 is CASIRTENEKLFF. The CDR3 DNA is TGTGCCAGCATTAGGACAGAGAATGAAAAACTGTTTTTT.

This clone showed up just once. At one end, the junction sequence differs from germline, possibly due to a read error. V and J are TRBV7-7 and TRBJ2-2, with D possibly TRBD2 on 7 matching bases. Germline V CDR1 and CDR2: SSHAT, FNYEAQ (reference sequence). The CDR3 covers 15 residues. The CDR3 here is CASRRGGTNTGELFF. DNA for the CDR3: TGTGCTAGCAGGAGGGGGGGCACGAACACCGGGGAGCTGTTTTTT.

The V call is TRBV28, the J call TRBJ2-7, with a possible D match to TRBD2 (6 bases). The length of the CDR3 is 14 residues. Germline CDR1 MDHEN, CDR2 SYDVKM. The V end was cut by 3 bases, the J end by 0 bases, with 9 bases between. The CDR3: CASSFWRDSYEQYF. CDR3 DNA sequence: TGTGCCAGCAGTTTTTGGCGGGACTCCTACGAGCAGTACTTC.

This clone has only one observation. The V and J genes are TRBV30 and TRBJ1-1; 7 bases agree with TRBD1. Germline V gene sequence: CDR1 GTSNPN, CDR2 SVGIG (reference sequence). This CDR3 is built from 15 residues. Losses at the gene ends were 2 bases for V and 3 bases for J; bases not matched to a gene: 9. CDR3 in amino acids: CAWSNHRDSHTEAFF. CDR3 DNA sequence: TGTGCCTGGAGTAACCACCGGGACAGCCACACTGAAGCTTTCTTT.